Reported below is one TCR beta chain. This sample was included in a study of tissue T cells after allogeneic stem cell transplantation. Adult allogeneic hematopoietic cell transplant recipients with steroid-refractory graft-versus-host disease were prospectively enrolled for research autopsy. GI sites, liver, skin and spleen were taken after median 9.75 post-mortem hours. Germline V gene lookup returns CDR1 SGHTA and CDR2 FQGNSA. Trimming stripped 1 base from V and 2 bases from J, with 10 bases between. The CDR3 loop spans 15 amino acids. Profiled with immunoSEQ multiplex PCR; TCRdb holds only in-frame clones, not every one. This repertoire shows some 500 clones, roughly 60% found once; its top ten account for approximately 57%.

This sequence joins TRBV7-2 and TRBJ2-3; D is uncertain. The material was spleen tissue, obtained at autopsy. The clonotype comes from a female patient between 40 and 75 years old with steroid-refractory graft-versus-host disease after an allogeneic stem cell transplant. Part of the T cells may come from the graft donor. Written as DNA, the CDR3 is TGTGCCAGCAGCTTAGTTCAGGTGATCACAGATACGCAGTATTTT. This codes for CASSLVQVITDTQYF.